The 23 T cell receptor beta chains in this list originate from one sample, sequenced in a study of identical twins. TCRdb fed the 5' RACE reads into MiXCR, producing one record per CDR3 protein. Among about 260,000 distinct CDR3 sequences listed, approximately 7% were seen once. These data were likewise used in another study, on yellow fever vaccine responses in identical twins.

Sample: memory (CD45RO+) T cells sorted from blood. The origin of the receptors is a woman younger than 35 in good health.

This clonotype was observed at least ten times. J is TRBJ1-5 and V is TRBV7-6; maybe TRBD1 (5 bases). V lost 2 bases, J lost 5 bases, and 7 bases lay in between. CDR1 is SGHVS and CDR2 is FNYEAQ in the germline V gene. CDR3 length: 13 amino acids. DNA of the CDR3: TGTGCCAGCAGCTTATCGGGGCATCAGCCCCAGCATTTT. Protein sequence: CASSLSGHQPQHF.

CDR3 DNA sequence: TGCAGTGCAACAGGGACCGAGTACCAAGAGACCCAGTACTTC. Protein sequence: CSATGTEYQETQYF. The chain is built from TRBV20-1 and TRBJ2-5; D is possibly TRBD1 (6 bases). The germline V gene has CDR1 DFQATT and CDR2 SNEGSKA (reference sequence). The CDR3 extends over 14 amino acids. With 6 bases removed from V and 0 bases from J, the gap between germline ends came to 14 bases.

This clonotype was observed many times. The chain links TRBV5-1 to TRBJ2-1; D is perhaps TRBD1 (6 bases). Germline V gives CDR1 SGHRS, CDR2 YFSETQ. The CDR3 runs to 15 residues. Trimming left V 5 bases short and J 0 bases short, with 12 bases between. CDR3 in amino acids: CASSRDRSSYNEQFF. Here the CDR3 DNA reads TGCGCCAGCAGTAGAGACAGGAGCTCCTACAATGAGCAGTTCTTC.

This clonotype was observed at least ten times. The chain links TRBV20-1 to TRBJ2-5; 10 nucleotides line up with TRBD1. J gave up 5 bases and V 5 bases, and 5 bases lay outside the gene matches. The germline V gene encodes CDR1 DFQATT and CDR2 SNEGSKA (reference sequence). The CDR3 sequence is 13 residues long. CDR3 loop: CSAPGQGKETQYF. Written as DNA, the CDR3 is TGCAGTGCTCCGGGACAGGGGAAGGAGACCCAGTACTTC.

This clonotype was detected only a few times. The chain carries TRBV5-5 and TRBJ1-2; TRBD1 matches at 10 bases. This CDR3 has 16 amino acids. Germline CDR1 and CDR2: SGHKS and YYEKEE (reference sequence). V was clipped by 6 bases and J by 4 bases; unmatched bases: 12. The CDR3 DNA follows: TGTGCCAGCACCCTTTCTACCGGGACAGGGGCCTATGGCTACACCTTC. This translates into CASTLSTGTGAYGYTF.

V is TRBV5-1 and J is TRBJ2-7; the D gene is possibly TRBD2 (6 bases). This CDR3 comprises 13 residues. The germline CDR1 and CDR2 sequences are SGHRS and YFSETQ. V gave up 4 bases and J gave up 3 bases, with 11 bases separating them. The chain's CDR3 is CASSAQEGYEQYF. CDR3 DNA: TGCGCCAGCAGCGCGCAGGAGGGCTACGAGCAGTACTTC.

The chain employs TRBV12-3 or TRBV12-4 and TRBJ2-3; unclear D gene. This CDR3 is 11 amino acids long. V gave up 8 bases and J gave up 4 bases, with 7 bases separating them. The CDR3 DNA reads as TGTGCCAGCGGGAATTCAGATACGCAGTATTTT. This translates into CASGNSDTQYF.

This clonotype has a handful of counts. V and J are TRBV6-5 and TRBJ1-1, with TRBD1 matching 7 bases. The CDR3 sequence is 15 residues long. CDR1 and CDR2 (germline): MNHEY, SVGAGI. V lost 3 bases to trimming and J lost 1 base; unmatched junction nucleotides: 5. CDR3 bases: TGTGCCAGCAGTTATCGTAGACAGGGGAACACTGAAGCTTTCTTT. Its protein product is CASSYRRQGNTEAFF.

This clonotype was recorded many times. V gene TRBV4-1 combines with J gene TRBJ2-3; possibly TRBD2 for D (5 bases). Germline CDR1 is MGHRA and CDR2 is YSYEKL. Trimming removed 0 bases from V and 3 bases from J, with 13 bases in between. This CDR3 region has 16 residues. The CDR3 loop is CASSQDRGPVTDTQYF. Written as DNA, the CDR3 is TGCGCCAGCAGCCAAGATCGGGGTCCGGTAACAGATACGCAGTATTTT.

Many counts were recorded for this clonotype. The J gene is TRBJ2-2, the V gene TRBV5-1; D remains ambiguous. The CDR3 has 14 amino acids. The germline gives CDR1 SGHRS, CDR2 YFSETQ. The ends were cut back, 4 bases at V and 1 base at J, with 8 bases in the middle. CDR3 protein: CASSKDLNTGELFF. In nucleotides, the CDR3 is TGCGCCAGCAGCAAAGACCTGAACACCGGGGAGCTGTTTTTT.

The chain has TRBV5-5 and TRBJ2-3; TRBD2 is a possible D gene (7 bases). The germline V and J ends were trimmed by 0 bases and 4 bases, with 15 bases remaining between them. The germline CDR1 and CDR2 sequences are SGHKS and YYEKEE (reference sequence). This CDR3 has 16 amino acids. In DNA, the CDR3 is TGTGCCAGCAGCTTGGATGGGGGGGCTGCCCCAGATACGCAGTATTTT. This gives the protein CASSLDGGAAPDTQYF.

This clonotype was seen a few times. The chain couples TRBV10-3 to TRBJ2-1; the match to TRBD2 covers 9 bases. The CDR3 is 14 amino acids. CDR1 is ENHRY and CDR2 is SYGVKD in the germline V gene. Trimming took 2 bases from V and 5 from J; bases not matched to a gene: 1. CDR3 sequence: CAISEGTSNNEQFF. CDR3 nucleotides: TGTGCCATCAGTGAGGGGACTAGCAACAATGAGCAGTTCTTC.

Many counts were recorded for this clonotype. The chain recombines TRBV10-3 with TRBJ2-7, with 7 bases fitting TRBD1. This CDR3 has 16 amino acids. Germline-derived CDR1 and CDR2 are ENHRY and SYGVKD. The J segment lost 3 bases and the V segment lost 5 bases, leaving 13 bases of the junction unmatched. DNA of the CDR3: TGTGCCATCAGTCCGAATCCGGGACAGCGAGACTACGAGCAGTACTTC. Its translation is CAISPNPGQRDYEQYF.

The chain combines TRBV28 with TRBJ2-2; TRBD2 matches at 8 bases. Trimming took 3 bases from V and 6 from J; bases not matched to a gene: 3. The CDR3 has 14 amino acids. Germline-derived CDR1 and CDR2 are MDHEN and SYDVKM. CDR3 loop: CASSFPAGAGELFF. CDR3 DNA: TGTGCCAGCAGTTTCCCAGCGGGGGCCGGGGAGCTGTTTTTT. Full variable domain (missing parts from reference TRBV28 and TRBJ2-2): DVKVTQSSRYLVKRTGEKVFLECVQDMDHENMFWYRQDPGLGLRLIYFSYDVKMKEKGDIPEGYSVSREKKERFSLILESASTNQTSMYLCASSFPAGAGELFFGEGSRLTVL.

Here the CDR3 DNA reads TGTGCCAGCAGCACCCCGGGAGAGGGCAGTGAGCAGTTCTTC. This gives the protein CASSTPGEGSEQFF. The chain couples TRBV7-3 to TRBJ2-1; D perhaps matches TRBD2 (6 bases). V gave up 5 bases and J gave up 9 bases, with 17 bases separating them. The CDR3 is 14 amino acids. The germline V gene encodes CDR1 SGHTA and CDR2 FQGTGA.

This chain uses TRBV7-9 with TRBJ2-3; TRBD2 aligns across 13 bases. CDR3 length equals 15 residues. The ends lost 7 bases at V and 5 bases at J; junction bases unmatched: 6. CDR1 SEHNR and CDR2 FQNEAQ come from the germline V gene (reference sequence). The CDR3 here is CASTPGLAGVDTQYF. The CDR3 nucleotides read TGTGCCAGCACCCCCGGACTAGCGGGAGTAGATACGCAGTATTTT.

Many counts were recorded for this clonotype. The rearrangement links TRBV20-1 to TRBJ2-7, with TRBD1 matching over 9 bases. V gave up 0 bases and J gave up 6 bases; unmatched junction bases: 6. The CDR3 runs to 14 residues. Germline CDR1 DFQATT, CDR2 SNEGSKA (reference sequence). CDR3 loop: CSARDLGQGVEQYV. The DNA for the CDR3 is TGCAGTGCTAGAGATTTGGGACAGGGAGTCGAGCAGTACGTC.

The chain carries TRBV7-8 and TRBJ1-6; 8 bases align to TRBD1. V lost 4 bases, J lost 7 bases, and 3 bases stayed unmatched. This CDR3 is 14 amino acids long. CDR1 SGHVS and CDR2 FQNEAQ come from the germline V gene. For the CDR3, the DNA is TGTGCCAGCAGCTCGACAGGGGACAATTCACCCCTCCACTTT. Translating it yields CASSSTGDNSPLHF.

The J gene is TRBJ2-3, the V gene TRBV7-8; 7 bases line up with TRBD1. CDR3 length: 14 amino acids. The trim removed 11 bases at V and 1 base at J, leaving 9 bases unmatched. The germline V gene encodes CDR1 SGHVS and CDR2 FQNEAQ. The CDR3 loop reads CAVRQGVGTDTQYF. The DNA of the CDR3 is TGTGCCGTCAGACAGGGAGTGGGCACAGATACGCAGTATTTT.

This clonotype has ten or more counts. CDR3 sequence reads: CASSLLGQGARTDTQYF. CDR3 DNA sequence: TGTGCCAGCAGCTTACTGGGGCAGGGGGCTCGCACAGATACGCAGTATTTT. The gene calls are TRBV7-9 and TRBJ2-3, with 8 bases aligning to TRBD1. The ends lost 2 bases at V and 1 base at J; junction bases unmatched: 8. There are 17 residues in the CDR3. The germline gives CDR1 SEHNR, CDR2 FQNEAQ (reference sequence).

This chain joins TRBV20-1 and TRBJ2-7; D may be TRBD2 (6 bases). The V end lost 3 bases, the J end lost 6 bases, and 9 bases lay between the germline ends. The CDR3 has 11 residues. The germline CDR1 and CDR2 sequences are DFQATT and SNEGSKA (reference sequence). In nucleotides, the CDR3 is TGCAGTGCTAGTGGGGGAGGCGAGCAGTACGTC. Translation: CSASGGGEQYV.

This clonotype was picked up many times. CDR3 nucleotide sequence: TGCGCCAGCAGCTTGTCAGGGTCCTCCCGACCGAACACTGAAGCTTTCTTT. Amino acid sequence: CASSLSGSSRPNTEAFF. The chain uses TRBV5-1 and TRBJ1-1; TRBD1 is a possible D gene (5 bases). The CDR3 has 17 amino acids. Looked up from germline, CDR1 is SGHRS and CDR2 is YFSETQ. V was shortened by 1 base and J by 1 base, with 17 bases between the two germline ends.

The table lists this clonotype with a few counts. The chain's CDR3 is CASRAGYTEAFF. Written as DNA, the CDR3 is TGTGCCAGCAGGGCAGGATACACTGAAGCTTTCTTT. This chain links TRBV6-6 with TRBJ1-1; D remains unclear. Germline V gene data show CDR1 as MNHNY and CDR2 as SVGAGI (reference sequence). V was clipped by 6 bases and J by 3 bases, with 8 bases between them. The CDR3 has 12 amino acids.